These 28 T cell receptor beta chains were all obtained from the same sample, sequenced in a study of T-cell memory formation after mild COVID-19. MiXCR, applied by TCRdb to the 5' RACE reads, yields one record per CDR3 protein. This table holds more than 250,000 distinct CDR3 sequences, about 16% found once. The sample comprised PBMCs or a T cell subset sorted from them (not recorded which). These receptors were taken from a man younger than 35 who had mild COVID-19 (a few samples of this study predate the infection). Cell type and time point are not known.

This sequence joins TRBV6-5 and TRBJ2-1; D gene ambiguous. V lost 4 bases to trimming and J lost 8 bases, with 15 bases between them. The germline CDR1 and CDR2 sequences are MNHEY and SVGAGI. This CDR3 is 14 amino acids long. In DNA, the CDR3 is TGTGCCAGCAGTTTCGGGCCCGGTTCGGATGAGCAGTTCTTC. The encoded protein is CASSFGPGSDEQFF.

There are a few counts of this clonotype. The chain carries TRBV7-8 and TRBJ1-2; D gene ambiguous. The germline gives CDR1 SGHVS, CDR2 FQNEAQ. CDR3 size: 13 residues. Trimming pared 3 bases from V and 0 bases from J, leaving 5 bases between. This CDR3 is CASSLAANYGYTF. DNA for the CDR3: TGTGCCAGCAGCTTGGCAGCTAACTATGGCTACACCTTC. The whole variable domain, remainder taken from reference TRBV7-8 and TRBJ1-2, is GAGVSQSPRYKVAKRGQDVALRCDPISGHVSLFWYQQALGQGPEFLTYFQNEAQLDKSGLPSDRFFAERPEGSVSTLKIQRTQQEDSAVYLCASSLAANYGYTFGSGTRLTVV.

This clonotype was detected ten times or more. The chain joins TRBV19 to TRBJ2-2; D is perhaps TRBD2 (5 bases). CDR3 length: 12 residues. CDR1 is LNHDA, CDR2 SQIVND, per germline (reference sequence). V lost 9 bases, J lost 3 bases, and 8 bases lay in between. CDR3 coding DNA: TGTGCCAGCCCCGGGGACACCGGGGAGCTGTTTTTT. Its translation is CASPGDTGELFF. Drawing the rest from reference TRBV19 and TRBJ2-2, the complete variable domain is DGGITQSPKYLFRKEGQNVTLSCEQNLNHDAMYWYRQDPGQGLRLIYYSQIVNDFQKGDIAEGYSVSREKKESFPLTVTSAQKNPTAFYLCASPGDTGELFFGEGSRLTVL.

The V and J genes are TRBV19 and TRBJ2-2; possibly TRBD1 for D (6 bases). The germline gives CDR1 LNHDA, CDR2 SQIVND (reference sequence). The CDR3 runs to 14 residues. V lost 5 bases, J lost 5 bases, and 12 bases lay in between. The CDR3 loop is CASSSLQGTGELFF. The CDR3 nucleotides read TGTGCCAGTAGTTCATTACAGGGAACCGGGGAGCTGTTTTTT.

The chain recombines TRBV14 with TRBJ2-5; D is ambiguous. Germline CDR1 and CDR2: SGHDN and FVKESK. V lost 0 bases, J lost 5 bases, and 10 bases lay in between. CDR3 size: 14 residues. The CDR3, as DNA: TGTGCCAGCAGCCAAGAGGTTCTGGGGGAGACCCAGTACTTC. Translation gives CASSQEVLGETQYF.

This chain uses TRBV12-5 with TRBJ2-7; D ambiguous. Germline CDR1 is LGHNT and CDR2 is FRNRAP. The CDR3 runs to 11 residues. The V gene lost 5 bases and the J gene lost 8 bases, with 10 bases spanning the gap. CDR3 sequence (DNA): TGTGCTAGTGGTACCCCCAGGAAGCAGTACTTC. It specifies CASGTPRKQYF. The full variable domain, in which reference TRBV12-5 and TRBJ2-7 provide the parts outside the CDR3, is DARVTQTPRHKVTEMGQEVTMRCQPILGHNTVFWYRQTMMQGLELLAYFRNRAPLDDSGMPKDRFSAEMPDATLATLKIQPSEPRDSAVYFCASGTPRKQYFGPGTRLTVT.

The J gene is TRBJ1-2, the V gene TRBV4-3; D unresolved. The germline gives CDR1 LGHNA, CDR2 YSLEER. The V end lost 0 bases, the J end lost 4 bases, and 18 bases lay between the germline ends. This CDR3 is built from 17 residues. The CDR3: CASSQDGRGAHFYGYTF. The CDR3 DNA sequence: TGCGCCAGCAGCCAAGATGGGCGGGGAGCCCACTTCTATGGCTACACCTTC.

This clonotype appeared a few times. DNA of the CDR3: TGTGCCAGCAGCGCACAGGTCTACGACTACGAGCAGTACTTC. Residues: CASSAQVYDYEQYF. The genes are TRBV9 and TRBJ2-7; a possible D gene is TRBD1 (5 bases). CDR1 is SGDLS, CDR2 YYNGEE, per germline. V gave up 3 bases and J gave up 3 bases, with 13 bases separating them. The CDR3 is 14 amino acids.

The chain uses TRBV12-5 and TRBJ2-1, with 8 bases fitting TRBD1. Germline CDR1 and CDR2: LGHNT and FRNRAP. With 5 bases clipped from V and 7 bases from J, the junction kept 7 bases outside the gene matches. CDR3 length equals 14 residues. The CDR3 DNA reads as TGTGCTAGTGGTCACCGGGACAGGAGAAATGAGCAGTTCTTC. Amino acids: CASGHRDRRNEQFF. The full variable domain, in which reference TRBV12-5 and TRBJ2-1 provide the parts outside the CDR3, is DARVTQTPRHKVTEMGQEVTMRCQPILGHNTVFWYRQTMMQGLELLAYFRNRAPLDDSGMPKDRFSAEMPDATLATLKIQPSEPRDSAVYFCASGHRDRRNEQFFGPGTRLTVL.

The J gene is TRBJ2-1, the V gene TRBV6-5, with D possibly matching TRBD2 (5 bases). Per the germline V gene, CDR1 is MNHEY and CDR2 is SVGAGI. Trimming removed 7 bases from V and 8 bases from J, with 21 bases in between. The CDR3 has 15 residues. The DNA of the CDR3 is TGTGCCAGCACCCCCGGTCGATTCCGGCGGGATGAGCAGTTCTTC. This sequence encodes CASTPGRFRRDEQFF.

The gene calls are TRBV7-9 and TRBJ2-2; D is unclear. This CDR3 spans 13 amino acids. From germline, CDR1 is SEHNR and CDR2 FQNEAQ (reference sequence). V lost 4 bases to trimming and J lost 7 bases, with 10 bases between them. The CDR3 coding sequence is TGTGCCAGCAGCTCACTCGCGGTCGGGGAGCTGTTTTTT. As protein: CASSSLAVGELFF.

This clonotype was detected once. CDR3 DNA sequence: TGTGCCAGTAGTGCAACGCAGGGGGTAGGGGAGCAGTTCTTC. As protein: CASSATQGVGEQFF. This chain links TRBV19 with TRBJ2-1; 7 nucleotides agree with TRBD1. This CDR3 spans 14 amino acids. CDR1 and CDR2 from the germline V gene are LNHDA and SQIVND (reference sequence). V shed 5 bases and J 10 bases; nucleotides not matched to a gene: 11.

This rearrangement joins TRBV4-1 to TRBJ1-6, with 8 nucleotides matching TRBD1. J gave up 10 bases and V 4 bases, and 18 bases lay outside the gene matches. Germline loops: CDR1 MGHRA, CDR2 YSYEKL. CDR3 length equals 18 residues. The CDR3 region is CASSPYHAGRGLGSPLHF. DNA for the CDR3: TGCGCCAGCAGCCCCTACCATGCGGGCAGGGGGCTAGGCTCACCCCTCCACTTT.

In its sample, this clonotype was seen many times. The chain carries TRBV12-3 or TRBV12-4 and TRBJ2-3; D call uncertain. Trimming cost V 3 bases and J 3 bases, with 4 bases left between them. The CDR3 loop spans 12 amino acids. This CDR3 is CASSFLTDTQYF. The DNA for the CDR3 is TGTGCCAGCAGTTTCTTAACAGATACGCAGTATTTT.

The table lists this clonotype with a few counts. This chain joins TRBV18 and TRBJ1-1; 8 bases align to TRBD1. With 4 bases clipped from V and 6 bases from J, the junction kept 7 bases outside the gene matches. This CDR3 spans 14 amino acids. Germline CDR1 and CDR2: KGHSH and LQKENI. CDR3: CASSRDRSSAEAFF. The CDR3, as DNA: TGTGCCAGCTCACGGGACAGGAGTAGTGCTGAAGCTTTCTTT.

The V gene is TRBV4-3, the J gene TRBJ2-1; D could derive from TRBD1 or TRBD2 (6 bases each). Per the germline V gene, CDR1 is LGHNA and CDR2 is YSLEER. Trimming pared 0 bases from V and 11 bases from J, leaving 14 bases between. CDR3 length equals 14 residues. The CDR3 DNA reads TGCGCCAGCAGCCAAGATTGGAGGAGGGGGAAGCAGTTCTTC. It yields the protein CASSQDWRRGKQFF.

This clonotype was picked up a small number of times. The rearrangement links TRBV4-1 to TRBJ1-6; no reliable D call. Per the germline V gene, CDR1 is MGHRA and CDR2 is YSYEKL. V was cut by 0 bases and J by 2 bases, with 11 bases left in between. This CDR3 is 17 amino acids long. In nucleotides, the CDR3 is TGCGCCAGCAGCCAAGAGTCGGTCCGCCCCTATAATTCACCCCTCCACTTT. Translated, it gives CASSQESVRPYNSPLHF.

This clonotype appeared a few times. The chain recombines TRBV5-1 with TRBJ2-1, with TRBD1 as a possible D gene (6 bases). The CDR3 length is 13 residues. The ends were cut back, 5 bases at V and 6 bases at J, with 12 bases in the middle. Germline values: CDR1 SGHRS, CDR2 YFSETQ. The CDR3 nucleotides are TGCGCCAGCAGGCCTATAGGGGGCAATGAGCAGTTCTTC. Translated, it gives CASRPIGGNEQFF.

This clonotype was counted between two and nine times. The rearrangement links TRBV12-3 or TRBV12-4 to TRBJ2-7; D is unresolved. Trimming cost V 6 bases and J 5 bases, with 14 bases left between them. The CDR3 extends over 13 amino acids. DNA for the CDR3: TGTGCCAGCAGGGTTAAAGGGTCCCACGAGCAGTACTTC. This sequence encodes CASRVKGSHEQYF.

The CDR3 is CAWMAGYEQYF. The CDR3 region has the DNA TGTGCCTGGATGGCAGGGTACGAGCAGTACTTC. This chain connects TRBV30 to TRBJ2-7; weak D call: TRBD1 (5 bases). The CDR3 consists of 11 residues. Trimming shortened V by 4 bases and J by 4 bases, and 8 bases separated the two germline ends. The germline V gene has CDR1 GTSNPN and CDR2 SVGIG (reference sequence).

CDR3 in DNA: TGTGCCAGCAGCTTAGATCGGGGACAGGGTGGGTCACCCCTCCACTTT. Protein sequence: CASSLDRGQGGSPLHF. J is TRBJ1-6 and V is TRBV7-2; 9 bases map to TRBD1. After removal of 1 base from V and 10 bases from J, the junction contained 8 bases not matched to a gene. The CDR3 extends over 16 amino acids. Germline V gives CDR1 SGHTA, CDR2 FQGNSA.

The chain links TRBV11-2 to TRBJ1-4, with D maybe TRBD1 (5 bases). V shed 5 bases and J shed 7 bases, with 17 bases lying between them. Germline values: CDR1 SGHAT, CDR2 FQNNGV. This CDR3 contains 15 residues. CDR3 sequence: CASSPLREQGEKLFF. CDR3 in DNA: TGTGCCAGCAGCCCCCTCCGGGAGCAGGGTGAAAAACTGTTTTTT.

This clonotype showed up many times. J is TRBJ2-3 and V is TRBV5-1, with 8 bases that match TRBD2. This CDR3 has 15 residues. V dropped 0 bases and J dropped 5; count of bases not matched to a gene: 5. The V gene's germline CDR1 is SGHRS and CDR2 YFSETQ. The CDR3 nucleotides read TGCGCCAGCAGCTTGGCGGGGACTAGAGGAGATACGCAGTATTTT. It encodes CASSLAGTRGDTQYF.

The rearrangement joins TRBV5-5 to TRBJ1-6; 7 positions match TRBD1. Germline CDR1 SGHKS, CDR2 YYEKEE (reference sequence). After removal of 4 bases from V and 6 bases from J, the junction contained 4 bases not matched to a gene. The CDR3 contains 14 residues. CDR3 DNA sequence: TGTGCCAGCAGCATACAGGGGTTTAATTCACCCCTCCACTTT. Its translation: CASSIQGFNSPLHF. The full variable domain, in which reference TRBV5-5 and TRBJ1-6 provide the parts outside the CDR3, is DAGVTQSPTHLIKTRGQQVTLRCSPISGHKSVSWYQQVLGQGPQFIFQYYEKEERGRGNFPDRFSARQFPNYSSELNVNALLLGDSALYLCASSIQGFNSPLHFGNGTRLTVT.

The chain joins TRBV5-4 to TRBJ2-5; TRBD2 aligns across 14 bases. V was pared by 5 bases and J by 11 bases, with 5 bases of the junction left unmatched. The CDR3 totals 13 residues. Per germline, CDR1 SGHNT and CDR2 YYREEE (reference sequence). Here the CDR3 reads CASRSGLAGVQYF. Written as DNA, the CDR3 is TGTGCCAGCAGGTCGGGACTAGCGGGGGTACAGTACTTC.

The rearrangement uses TRBV7-3 and TRBJ2-2; TRBD2 matches 7 bases. Germline V gene sequence: CDR1 SGHTA, CDR2 FQGTGA. The length of the CDR3 is 14 residues. The junction had 5 bases not matched to a gene; V was cut back by 5 bases and J by 5 bases. CDR3 amino acids: CASSQARETGELFF. CDR3 nucleotides: TGTGCCAGCAGCCAGGCGCGGGAGACCGGGGAGCTGTTTTTT.

The V call is TRBV2, the J call TRBJ2-7; D not resolved. The CDR3 is 13 residues long. In germline, CDR1 is SNHLY, CDR2 FYNNEI. The V gene lost 8 bases and the J gene lost 7 bases, with 18 bases spanning the gap. The CDR3 nucleotides are TGTGCCAGCTTAGAGTGGATGAAGGTAGAGCAGTACGTC. This gives the protein CASLEWMKVEQYV.

The chain carries TRBV19 and TRBJ2-3; 10 bases match TRBD2. The CDR3 length is 15 residues. Germline V gives CDR1 LNHDA, CDR2 SQIVND (reference sequence). The J segment lost 9 bases and the V segment lost 5 bases, leaving 11 bases of the junction unmatched. CDR3 nucleotides: TGTGCCAGTAGTGGGCGGGGTAGCGGGAGGCTGACGCAGTATTTT. This encodes CASSGRGSGRLTQYF.